A single TCR beta chain is shown here with its context. What it recognizes is unknown. This sample is drawn from a study of cytomegalovirus exposure and HLA in healthy donors. PCR involved 60 Vbeta and 13 Jbeta primers. Sequencing was performed with immunoSEQ multiplex PCR; in TCRdb, only in-frame clones are kept and a portion is missing. Counted here are about 210,000 clones, 82% occurring once; the ten biggest clones make up approximately 5.7%. Study outcomes and limitations: Cytomegalovirus status was reportedly diagnosed by the classifier with high sensitivity and specificity. The majority of TCR sequences were rare, yet some public TCRs appeared in many donors.

The germline V gene encodes CDR1 SGHVS and CDR2 FNYEAQ. V was clipped by 2 bases and J by 3 bases, with 12 bases between them. CDR3 length: 15 amino acids. The chain combines TRBV7-6 with TRBJ2-3; D may be TRBD2 (5 bases). The specimen was PBMCs. The TCR was taken from a man aged 35 to 55 in good health and CMV-seropositive. As DNA, the CDR3 is TGTGCCAGCAGCTTACTAGAGGGCCCAACAGATACGCAGTATTTT. Protein: CASSLLEGPTDTQYF. The full variable domain, rest sourced from reference TRBV7-6 and TRBJ2-3, is GAGVSQSPRYKVTKRGQDVALRCDPISGHVSLYWYRQALGQGPEFLTYFNYEAQQDKSGLPNDRFSAERPEGSISTLTIQRTEQRDSAMYRCASSLLEGPTDTQYFGPGTRLTVL.